The 28 T cell receptor beta chains reported below all come from one sample, sequenced in a study of tumor and adjacent non-tumor tissue in lung cancer. The library came from three nested PCR rounds adapted from ARM-PCR protocols. Each CDR3 protein is one row after TCRdb ran MiXCR on the multiplex PCR reads. The table lists 75,000 to 80,000 distinct CDR3 sequences, just over 75% of them singletons, with roughly 37% in the top ten. No cell sorting was done before RNA was extracted from the tissue. More than 3 cm separated this lung sample from the edge of the tumor. Sequencing was performed on distant non-tumor lung tissue. The receptors derive from a man between 65 and 85 years old with non-small cell lung cancer.

A word on this clonotype: This may arise from a read error, as a much more abundant clone is one base away. The chain links TRBV10-2 to TRBJ2-2; D unclear. The V end was cut by 2 bases, the J end by 10 bases, with 8 bases between. The CDR3 runs 12 residues. CDR1 and CDR2 from the germline V gene are WSHSY and SAAADI. CDR3 amino acids: CASSETMSELFF. The CDR3, as DNA: TGCGCCAGCAGTGAGACCATGTCGGAGCTGTTTTTT.

Points on this clonotype: A single base separates this from a much larger clone, so it may be a read error. This chain links TRBV16 with TRBJ1-1; TRBD1 aligns across 7 bases. The CDR3 loop spans 15 amino acids. Germline CDR1 is KGHSY and CDR2 is FQNENV. The DNA for the CDR3 is TGTGCCAGCAGCCAACCGGAGACAGGGTACACTGAAGCTCTCTTT. It encodes CASSQPETGYTEALF.

The chain combines TRBV12-3 or TRBV12-4 with TRBJ2-1, with a tentative D call TRBD2 (7 bases). Trimming removed 9 bases from V and 10 bases from J, with 28 bases in between. CDR3 length equals 16 residues. The CDR3 is CASSPTGGGRGNEQFF. The CDR3 nucleotides are TGTGCCAGTAGTCCCACTGGGGGGGGGCGTGGGAACGAGCAGTTCTTC.

In its sample, this clonotype was seen once. This likely comes from a read error, as the CDR3 has no conserved phenylalanine or tryptophan at its end. V usage is TRBV11-3 and J usage is TRBJ1-1; 7 bases fit TRBD1. From germline, CDR1 is SGHNT and CDR2 YENEEA. This CDR3 has 15 amino acids. J lost 6 bases, V lost 5 bases, and 12 bases had no gene match. Here the CDR3 reads CASSPRGQKDAEAFS. The CDR3 region has the DNA TGTGCCAGCAGCCCCAGGGGACAGAAGGACGCTGAAGCTTTCTCT.

Remarks on this clonotype: A read error may produce the germline difference seen at one junction end. This rearrangement joins TRBV11-3 to TRBJ2-3; 10 bases fit TRBD1. Per the germline V gene, CDR1 is SGHNT and CDR2 is YENEEA. This CDR3 is 15 amino acids long. CDR3 DNA sequence: TGTGCCAGCAGCCCTAGACAGGGGGCCACGGATACGCAGTTTTTT. Translation: CASSPRQGATDTQFF.

About this clonotype: The junction differs from germline at one of its ends, possibly a read error. The V and J genes are TRBV6-1 and TRBJ1-1; D is perhaps TRBD1 (6 bases). The CDR3 contains 13 residues. Germline V gives CDR1 MNHNS, CDR2 SASEGT. Here the CDR3 reads CASSPTGSAEAFF. The CDR3 DNA follows: TGTGCCAGCAGTCCTACAGGGTCGGCTGAAGCTTTCTTC.

Points on this clonotype: This could be a read error, since a much larger clone is one nucleotide away. The V gene is TRBV6-1, the J gene TRBJ2-2; D is undetermined. This CDR3 is built from 15 residues. The germline V gene has CDR1 MNHNS and CDR2 SASEGT. DNA for the CDR3: TGTGCCTGCAGACCATTAAGGCTGAAAACCGGGGAGCTGTTTTTT. Amino acids: CACRPLRLKTGELFF.

The chain links TRBV11-2 to TRBJ2-5; TRBD1 matches at 7 bases. Germline CDR1 is SGHAT and CDR2 is FQNNGV. Trimming took 9 bases from V and 3 from J; bases not matched to a gene: 13. There are 15 residues in the CDR3. This CDR3 is CASSPGTVGKETQYF. The CDR3 DNA reads TGTGCCAGTAGCCCGGGGACAGTCGGGAAAGAGACCCAGTACTTC.

V gene TRBV5-4 combines with J gene TRBJ1-6; tentatively, D is TRBD1 (6 bases). The CDR3 sequence is 16 residues long. CDR1 SGHNT and CDR2 YYREEE come from the germline V gene (reference sequence). V was cut by 3 bases and J by 8 bases, with 18 bases left in between. The CDR3: CASSYLSGHLDSPLHF. The CDR3 nucleotides read TGTGCCAGCAGCTACTTATCGGGACACCTTGATTCACCCCTCCACTTT.

As to this clonotype: Mismatch with germline at one junction end may stem from a read error. The J gene is TRBJ2-1, the V gene TRBV28; 11 nucleotides match TRBD2. The CDR3 is made up of 17 amino acids. Germline V CDR1 and CDR2: MDHEN, SYDVKM. In DNA, the CDR3 is TGTACCAGCAGCCTAAGGCGAACTAGCGGGAGTTGCAATGAGCAGTTCTTC. Translating gives CTSSLRRTSGSCNEQFF.

For this clonotype: One end of the junction does not line up with germline, which may come from a read error. The genes are TRBV11-2 and TRBJ2-5; no clear D. Looked up from germline, CDR1 is SGHAT and CDR2 is FQNNGV. The CDR3 is 13 residues long. The CDR3 protein is CASSLMFQGTQYF. In DNA, the CDR3 is TGTGCCAGCAGCTTAATGTTCCAAGGGACCCAGTACTTC. The full variable domain, with the rest looked up from reference TRBV11-2 and TRBJ2-5, is EAGVAQSPRYKIIEKRQSVAFWCNPISGHATLYWYQQILGQGPKLLIQFQNNGVVDDSQLPKDRFSAERLKGVDSTLKIQPAKLEDSAVYLCASSLMFQGTQYFGPGTRLLVL.

Regarding this clonotype: The germline gene is not matched at one end of the junction; a read error may be the cause. This rearrangement joins TRBV5-1 to TRBJ2-3; D could derive from TRBD1 or TRBD2 (6 bases each). Per germline, CDR1 SGHRS and CDR2 YFSETQ. The CDR3 totals 15 residues. The CDR3 is CASRTGTTSTDTRYF. DNA of the CDR3: TGCGCCAGCAGAACCGGGACAACTAGCACAGATACGCGGTATTTT. Filled out from reference TRBV5-1 and TRBJ2-3, the complete variable domain reads KAGVTQTPRYLIKTRGQQVTLSCSPISGHRSVSWYQQTPGQGLQFLFEYFSETQRNKGNFPGRFSGRQFSNSRSEMNVSTLELGDSALYLCASRTGTTSTDTRYFGPGTRLTVL.

Regarding this clonotype: At one boundary the junction diverges from the germline segment, which might be a read error. The chain joins TRBV14 to TRBJ2-5; the match to TRBD2 covers 7 bases. The CDR3 covers 11 residues. Germline assignment: CDR1 SGHDN and CDR2 FVKESK. The chain's CDR3 is CASCQAGIQYF. Written as DNA, the CDR3 is TGTGCCAGCTGCCAAGCGGGGATCCAGTATTTC.

Worth noting for this clonotype: The junction shows a germline mismatch at one end, possibly a read error. The rearrangement joins TRBV12-3 or TRBV12-4 to TRBJ2-1; tentatively, D is TRBD2 (6 bases). The CDR3 extends over 16 amino acids. Written as DNA, the CDR3 is TGTACCAGCAGTTTTTTGATTGGGGGACTCGTCAATGAGCAATTCTTC. Translation: CTSSFLIGGLVNEQFF.

About this clonotype: Without the conserved terminal phenylalanine or tryptophan, this CDR3 likely stems from a read error. V gene TRBV6-1 combines with J gene TRBJ2-3; 7 positions agree with TRBD2. This CDR3 is 13 amino acids long. V shed 8 bases, J shed 0 bases, and the junction held 2 bases outside the gene matches. The germline gives CDR1 MNHNS, CDR2 SASEGT. The DNA for the CDR3 is TGTGCCAGCTGTAGCGGGAGCACAGATACGCAGTATTCT. Residues: CASCSGSTDTQYS.

The chain employs TRBV12-3 or TRBV12-4 and TRBJ1-1; tentative D call: TRBD1 (5 bases). The CDR3 is 12 residues long. With 6 bases removed from V and 10 bases from J, the gap between germline ends came to 15 bases. The CDR3 DNA reads as TGTGCCAGCAGAACTAGGGGCAATGTAGCTTTCTTT. Translation gives CASRTRGNVAFF.

This clonotype was recorded at least ten times. Compared with germline, one end of the junction differs, possibly owing to a read error. V and J are TRBV10-3 and TRBJ2-3, with 15 bases aligning to TRBD2. This CDR3 comprises 18 residues. CDR1 is ENHRY, CDR2 SYGVKD, per germline. The CDR3 here is CAISDHVGLAGGGRAVDF. CDR3 DNA: TGTGCCATCAGTGACCACGTGGGACTAGCGGGAGGAGGTCGAGCCGTGGATTTT.

The chain links TRBV15 to TRBJ2-7; a possible D gene is TRBD1 (5 bases). V was shortened by 3 bases and J by 2 bases, with 11 bases between the two germline ends. The CDR3 has 14 amino acids. Germline V lookup: CDR1 LNHNV, CDR2 YYDKDF (reference sequence). For the CDR3, the DNA is TGTGCCACCAGCAGTGCTAGGGGCGCCTACGAGCAGTACTTC. Translated: CATSSARGAYEQYF.

This clonotype appeared a few times. This chain uses TRBV19 with TRBJ1-2; the match to TRBD1 covers 8 bases. V lost 5 bases to trimming and J lost 6 bases; unmatched junction nucleotides: 5. There are 13 residues in the CDR3. Germline assignment: CDR1 LNHDA and CDR2 SQIVND (reference sequence). The CDR3 DNA reads TGTGCCAGTAGTCGGACAGGGTTTGATGGCTACACCTTC. It translates to CASSRTGFDGYTF.

Worth noting for this clonotype: With a much larger clone just one base away, this may be a read error. The V gene is TRBV5-4, the J gene TRBJ2-1; no firm D call. Germline CDR1 is SGHNT and CDR2 is YYREEE (reference sequence). The CDR3 consists of 13 residues. CDR3 protein: CDSSLVGRNEQFF. The DNA of the CDR3 is TGTGACAGCAGCTTGGTCGGCCGCAATGAGCAGTTCTTC.

With regard to this clonotype: One end of the junction varies from germline; a read error may be responsible. J is TRBJ2-1 and V is TRBV6-1; 10 nucleotides line up with TRBD1. Germline V CDR1 and CDR2: MNHNS, SASEGT. There are 14 residues in the CDR3. The CDR3: CARSGTGELDKQFF. In DNA form, the CDR3 reads TGTGCCAGAAGTGGGACAGGGGAATTGGATAAACAGTTCTTC.

V and J are TRBV5-1 and TRBJ2-7, with D perhaps TRBD1 (6 bases). CDR3 size: 13 residues. The V gene's germline CDR1 is SGHRS and CDR2 YFSETQ. V was pared by 3 bases and J by 3 bases, with 10 bases between. As DNA, the CDR3 is TGCGCCAGCAGCTGGGACAATGTCTACGAGCAGTACTTC. Protein sequence: CASSWDNVYEQYF.

This clonotype was counted between two and nine times. The chain uses TRBV20-1 and TRBJ2-7; 7 nucleotides line up with TRBD2. The J segment lost 1 base and the V segment lost 6 bases, leaving 18 bases of the junction unmatched. CDR1 is DFQATT, CDR2 SNEGSKA, per germline (reference sequence). CDR3 length: 17 residues. The CDR3 sequence: CSANLPSAGRRSYEQYF. DNA of the CDR3: TGCAGTGCAAATCTCCCCTCAGCGGGACGGAGATCCTACGAGCAGTACTTC.

With regard to this clonotype: The CDR3 ends on some other residue instead of the conserved phenylalanine or tryptophan, so this is likely a read error. This chain uses TRBV4-2 with TRBJ1-4; D unclear. CDR1 and CDR2 (germline): LGHNA, YNFKEQ. V was trimmed by 4 bases and J by 4 bases, leaving 13 bases between them. The CDR3 loop spans 15 amino acids. This chain's CDR3 is CASSPVGINNEKLFL. Written as DNA, the CDR3 is TGTGCCAGCAGCCCAGTAGGGATAAATAATGAAAAACTGTTTTTA.

This clonotype was seen a handful of times. A much more abundant neighbour one base away suggests this may be a read error. The chain combines TRBV4-2 with TRBJ2-5; D possibly corresponds to TRBD1 (6 bases). The germline V gene encodes CDR1 LGHNA and CDR2 YNFKEQ. The CDR3 totals 15 residues. The CDR3 reads CTSSQVGGLEETQYF. Here the CDR3 DNA reads TGTACCAGCAGCCAAGTTGGGGGCTTGGAAGAGACCCAGTACTTC.

Comments on this clonotype: This clone may be a read error of a much larger clone one base away. The DNA for the CDR3 is TGCAGTGCAATTAGCGGGGAGAAGAACAACGGGGAGCTGTTTTTT. Amino acids: CSAISGEKNNGELFF. The chain carries TRBV20-1 and TRBJ2-2, with 8 bases aligning to TRBD2. The length of the CDR3 is 15 residues. Germline values: CDR1 DFQATT, CDR2 SNEGSKA (reference sequence).

Points on this clonotype: A read error may account for a junction end that differs from germline. J is TRBJ1-1 and V is TRBV11-3, with D possibly being TRBD1 (6 bases). The CDR3 spans 15 residues. Per germline, CDR1 SGHNT and CDR2 YENEEA. CDR3 region: CASSTRGGTYTEAFF. CDR3 nucleotide sequence: TGTGCAAGCAGCACCCGAGGGGGGACCTACACTGAAGCTTTCTTT.

As regards this clonotype: Germline and junction disagree at one end, which may indicate a read error. The chain's CDR3 is CTSSLDGAGGNYGYTF. The CDR3 bases are TGTACCAGCAGCTTAGACGGGGCGGGGGGGAACTATGGCTACACCTTC. The genes are TRBV7-8 and TRBJ1-2; a weak D match, TRBD1 (5 bases). CDR1 and CDR2 (germline): SGHVS, FQNEAQ. CDR3 length: 16 amino acids.